These 27 T cell receptor beta chains originate from one sample sequenced in a study of blood T cell repertoires in COVID-19. Clones were read by immunoSEQ multiplex PCR, and TCRdb kept only the in-frame ones, dropping some. The table lists around 220,000 clones, about nine tenths of them singletons. Sequencing input: PBMCs or T cells enriched from blood (not recorded which). All receptors derive from a woman under 30 who had recovered from COVID-19.

DNA of the CDR3: TGTGCCAGCAGTAAGGACTACCTACAAGAGACCCAGTACTTC. Encoded protein: CASSKDYLQETQYF. This chain connects TRBV2 to TRBJ2-5, with a possible D match to TRBD2 (6 bases). The germline V gene has CDR1 SNHLY and CDR2 FYNNEI. V lost 5 bases and J 2 bases, leaving 12 bases between the germline ends. This CDR3 is built from 14 residues. The full variable domain, its missing parts supplied by reference TRBV2 and TRBJ2-5, is EPEVTQTPSHQVTQMGQEVILRCVPISNHLYFYWYRQILGQKVEFLVSFYNNEISEKSEIFDDQFSVERPDGSNFTLKIRSTKLEDSAMYFCASSKDYLQETQYFGPGTRLLVL.

The V and J genes are TRBV10-3 and TRBJ2-2; a possible D gene is TRBD1 (6 bases). V was trimmed by 0 bases and J by 6 bases, leaving 17 bases between them. The CDR3 has 17 amino acids. Germline CDR1 ENHRY, CDR2 SYGVKD. CDR3 protein: CAISESLGRGRSGELFF. The CDR3 DNA reads TGTGCCATCAGTGAGTCGCTTGGCAGGGGAAGGTCCGGGGAGCTGTTTTTT.

The rearrangement uses TRBV28 and TRBJ1-2, with TRBD1 identical over 8 bases. This CDR3 contains 14 residues. CDR1 and CDR2 from the germline V gene are MDHEN and SYDVKM. With 6 bases clipped from V and 5 bases from J, the junction kept 8 bases outside the gene matches. The CDR3 here is CASRLQGAFYGYTF. The CDR3 nucleotides are TGTGCCAGCAGGCTTCAGGGGGCGTTTTATGGCTACACCTTC.

This clone was observed once. The chain recombines TRBV2 with TRBJ1-2, with D perhaps matching TRBD1 (6 bases). Trimming cost V 6 bases and J 8 bases, with 28 bases left between them. Germline CDR1 is SNHLY and CDR2 is FYNNEI. The CDR3 covers 17 residues. The CDR3 nucleotides are TGTGCCAGCAGAGAACTACCGGGACAAACCAATCTATTGGGCTACACCTTC. Residues: CASRELPGQTNLLGYTF. The full variable domain, in which reference TRBV2 and TRBJ1-2 provide the parts outside the CDR3, is EPEVTQTPSHQVTQMGQEVILRCVPISNHLYFYWYRQILGQKVEFLVSFYNNEISEKSEIFDDQFSVERPDGSNFTLKIRSTKLEDSAMYFCASRELPGQTNLLGYTFGSGTRLTVV.

The V and J genes are TRBV21-1 and TRBJ2-3; the table assigns TRBD1, which was not confirmed against the DNA. TRBV21-1 constitutes a pseudogene. The CDR3 length is 16 residues. CDR3 sequence (DNA): TGTGCCAGCAGCTCCCGTCGACAGGGATATGCAGATACGCAGTATTTT. It codes for CASSSRRQGYADTQYF.

V and J are TRBV10-3 and TRBJ1-2; 8 bases align to TRBD1. With V trimmed by 3 bases and J by 4 bases, 4 bases remained unmatched. Germline-derived CDR1 and CDR2 are ENHRY and SYGVKD. This CDR3 spans 14 amino acids. CDR3 sequence (DNA): TGTGCCATCAGTGATGGACAGGGTGCCTATGGCTACACCTTC. Protein: CAISDGQGAYGYTF.

V is TRBV28 and J is TRBJ2-7, with 9 bases matching TRBD1. The germline V gene has CDR1 MDHEN and CDR2 SYDVKM. J was trimmed by 1 base and V by 3 bases; bases with no gene match: 13. CDR3 size: 18 residues. Here the CDR3 reads CASSLGRTGVSPSYEQYF. CDR3 DNA: TGTGCCAGCAGTTTGGGCAGGACAGGGGTCTCTCCGTCCTACGAGCAGTACTTC.

The rearrangement uses TRBV28 and TRBJ1-5; D is perhaps TRBD1 (6 bases). The CDR3 contains 16 residues. Germline V gene sequence: CDR1 MDHEN, CDR2 SYDVKM. Trimming cost V 3 bases and J 2 bases, with 14 bases left between them. This chain's CDR3 is CASSLRGRVGNQPQHF. The CDR3 region has the DNA TGTGCCAGCAGTTTGCGGGGGCGGGTGGGCAATCAGCCCCAGCATTTT.

CDR3 residues: CASSQGGLGSTGELFF. Written as DNA, the CDR3 is TGTGCCAGCAGCCAGGGGGGGCTTGGGAGTACCGGGGAGCTGTTTTTT. This chain uses TRBV3-1 (or the pseudogene TRBV3-2) with TRBJ2-2; TRBD2 is a possible D gene (7 bases). Per germline, CDR1 LGHDT and CDR2 YNNKEL (reference sequence). CDR3 size: 16 residues. V lost 3 bases to trimming and J lost 5 bases, with 16 bases between them.

The chain employs TRBV24-1 and TRBJ2-7; 9 nucleotides match TRBD1. Germline CDR1 KGHDR, CDR2 SFDVKD. V was pared by 5 bases and J by 0 bases, with 1 base of the junction left unmatched. This CDR3 spans 14 amino acids. CDR3: CATSGGQGSYEQYF. CDR3 bases: TGTGCCACCAGTGGGGGACAGGGCTCCTACGAGCAGTACTTC.

V and J are TRBV5-1 and TRBJ2-7; D is unclear. The CDR3 totals 11 residues. V lost 3 bases and J lost 3, with 4 bases in between. Looked up from germline, CDR1 is SGHRS and CDR2 is YFSETQ. CDR3 region: CASSSRYEQYF. The CDR3 DNA sequence: TGCGCCAGCAGCTCGCGCTACGAGCAGTACTTC.

V is TRBV2 and J is TRBJ2-5; no clear D. V lost 0 bases, J lost 7 bases, and 12 bases lay in between. Germline V gene lookup returns CDR1 SNHLY and CDR2 FYNNEI. This CDR3 has 14 residues. The CDR3 loop is CASSEAPLTRTQYF. In DNA, the CDR3 is TGTGCCAGCAGTGAAGCACCGTTGACAAGGACCCAGTACTTC.

The V gene is TRBV6-2 or TRBV6-3, the J gene TRBJ2-6; TRBD1 might be the D (6 bases). Looked up from germline, CDR1 is MNHEY and CDR2 is SVGEGT. The V gene lost 4 bases and the J gene lost 2 bases, with 15 bases spanning the gap. CDR3 length equals 17 residues. The CDR3 is CASSSFARGPGANVLTF. CDR3 in DNA: TGTGCCAGCAGTTCGTTCGCCAGGGGACCTGGGGCCAACGTCCTGACTTTC.

The chain couples TRBV5-1 to TRBJ1-3; D is perhaps TRBD1 (5 bases). V shed 3 bases and J shed 0 bases, with 13 bases lying between them. CDR1 is SGHRS, CDR2 YFSETQ, per germline. The length of the CDR3 is 16 residues. Written as DNA, the CDR3 is TGCGCCAGCAGCTCGCAGACAGCAAACTCTGGAAACACCATATATTTT. Its translation: CASSSQTANSGNTIYF.

The chain recombines TRBV14 with TRBJ2-2; TRBD2 matches 11 bases. Germline assignment: CDR1 SGHDN and CDR2 FVKESK. V lost 5 bases to trimming and J lost 7 bases; unmatched junction nucleotides: 9. The CDR3 consists of 16 residues. DNA for the CDR3: TGTGCCAGCAGCTTGACTAGCGGGGCATTTAACGGGGAGCTGTTTTTT. Translation: CASSLTSGAFNGELFF.

The CDR3 protein is CASSKTGTSGRTGTYNEQFF. The CDR3 DNA follows: TGTGCCAGCAGCAAAACCGGGACTAGCGGGAGGACGGGAACCTACAATGAGCAGTTCTTC. The chain carries TRBV21-1 and TRBJ2-1; TRBD2, as called in the table, went unchecked against the DNA. TRBV21-1 is classified as a pseudogene. This CDR3 comprises 20 residues.

The chain carries TRBV4-1 and TRBJ2-2, with 8 bases lining up with TRBD2. This CDR3 has 16 residues. After removal of 6 bases from V and 0 bases from J, the junction contained 6 bases not matched to a gene. The V gene's germline CDR1 is MGHRA and CDR2 YSYEKL. The CDR3 is CASRVAGPANTGELFF. In DNA, the CDR3 is TGCGCCAGCAGGGTAGCGGGGCCAGCGAACACCGGGGAGCTGTTTTTT.

The chain recombines TRBV6-5 with TRBJ2-7; tentatively, D is TRBD2 (5 bases). Trimming took 8 bases from V and 0 from J, leaving 14 bases between them. Germline V gene data show CDR1 as MNHEY and CDR2 as SVGAGI. This CDR3 contains 14 residues. The CDR3 here is CASGGGPISYEQYF. DNA for the CDR3: TGTGCCAGCGGCGGAGGACCTATCTCCTACGAGCAGTACTTC.

The chain recombines TRBV7-9 with TRBJ2-2; a possible D gene is TRBD2 (6 bases). There are 17 residues in the CDR3. Trimming stripped 0 bases from V and 0 bases from J, with 11 bases between. The germline gives CDR1 SEHNR, CDR2 FQNEAQ (reference sequence). CDR3 residues: CASSLARVAANTGELFF. The CDR3 coding sequence is TGTGCCAGCAGCTTAGCGCGGGTAGCGGCGAACACCGGGGAGCTGTTTTTT.

This clone appeared a single time. The J gene is TRBJ2-7, the V gene TRBV5-5; 7 bases map to TRBD1. Germline CDR1 and CDR2: SGHKS and YYEKEE (reference sequence). V gave up 5 bases and J gave up 1 base; unmatched junction bases: 12. The CDR3 covers 16 residues. CDR3 sequence (DNA): TGTGCCAGCAGGATGGGTCCGGGACAGACATCCTACGAGCAGTACTTC. This translates into CASRMGPGQTSYEQYF.

The chain links TRBV6-2 or TRBV6-3 to TRBJ2-5; 7 nucleotides align to TRBD2. V was pared by 6 bases and J by 3 bases, with 13 bases of the junction left unmatched. The CDR3 runs 16 residues. Germline V gene lookup returns CDR1 MNHEY and CDR2 SVGEGT. CDR3 amino acids: CASSPQFTRGEETQYF. In DNA form, the CDR3 reads TGTGCCAGCAGCCCGCAGTTTACCCGGGGGGAAGAGACCCAGTACTTC.

The CDR3: CASSLQGGNYEQYF. The CDR3 DNA reads TGCGCCAGCAGCTTGCAGGGGGGAAACTACGAGCAGTACTTC. V is TRBV5-1 and J is TRBJ2-7; maybe TRBD1 (7 bases). Germline CDR1 reads SGHRS; CDR2 reads YFSETQ. The V end was cut by 1 base, the J end by 3 bases, with 11 bases between. This CDR3 is built from 14 residues.

This clone occurred many times. The gene calls are TRBV9 and TRBJ2-2; D unclear. The germline V and J ends were trimmed by 4 bases and 1 base, with 2 bases remaining between them. CDR1 is SGDLS, CDR2 YYNGEE, per germline. This CDR3 contains 12 residues. The CDR3 DNA is TGTGCCAGCAGCCTGAACACCGGGGAGCTGTTTTTT. Encoded protein: CASSLNTGELFF.

The chain carries TRBV28 and TRBJ2-7; 11 bases line up with TRBD2. Germline values: CDR1 MDHEN, CDR2 SYDVKM. This CDR3 spans 19 amino acids. In nucleotides, the CDR3 is TGTACTGGGGGGTTGCGGGTGAAGACTAGCGGGGTCTTGAGGGACGAGCAGTACTTC. Translating gives CTGGLRVKTSGVLRDEQYF.

In DNA, the CDR3 is TGTGCCATCAAAGGGACAGTGAACACTGAAGCTTTCTTT. Amino acids: CAIKGTVNTEAFF. V is TRBV10-3 and J is TRBJ1-1; 7 bases match TRBD1. This CDR3 region has 13 residues. Germline CDR1 reads ENHRY; CDR2 reads SYGVKD. After removal of 7 bases from V and 0 bases from J, the junction contained 2 bases not matched to a gene.

The gene calls are TRBV6-5 and TRBJ2-7; 12 bases are a match to TRBD2. With V trimmed by 7 bases and J by 7 bases, 11 bases remained unmatched. The CDR3 runs to 15 residues. Germline V gene data show CDR1 as MNHEY and CDR2 as SVGAGI. The chain's CDR3 is CASIPGLAGLDEQYF. DNA of the CDR3: TGTGCCAGCATCCCGGGACTAGCGGGCTTAGATGAGCAGTACTTC.

This chain uses TRBV15 with TRBJ2-2; D is possibly TRBD1 (6 bases). CDR3 length equals 14 residues. The V and J ends lost 0 bases and 9 bases respectively, with 11 bases between them. Germline V lookup: CDR1 LNHNV, CDR2 YYDKDF (reference sequence). CDR3 nucleotide sequence: TGTGCCACCAGCAGAGATTCGGACAGCCGGGAGCTGTTTTTT. Protein sequence: CATSRDSDSRELFF.